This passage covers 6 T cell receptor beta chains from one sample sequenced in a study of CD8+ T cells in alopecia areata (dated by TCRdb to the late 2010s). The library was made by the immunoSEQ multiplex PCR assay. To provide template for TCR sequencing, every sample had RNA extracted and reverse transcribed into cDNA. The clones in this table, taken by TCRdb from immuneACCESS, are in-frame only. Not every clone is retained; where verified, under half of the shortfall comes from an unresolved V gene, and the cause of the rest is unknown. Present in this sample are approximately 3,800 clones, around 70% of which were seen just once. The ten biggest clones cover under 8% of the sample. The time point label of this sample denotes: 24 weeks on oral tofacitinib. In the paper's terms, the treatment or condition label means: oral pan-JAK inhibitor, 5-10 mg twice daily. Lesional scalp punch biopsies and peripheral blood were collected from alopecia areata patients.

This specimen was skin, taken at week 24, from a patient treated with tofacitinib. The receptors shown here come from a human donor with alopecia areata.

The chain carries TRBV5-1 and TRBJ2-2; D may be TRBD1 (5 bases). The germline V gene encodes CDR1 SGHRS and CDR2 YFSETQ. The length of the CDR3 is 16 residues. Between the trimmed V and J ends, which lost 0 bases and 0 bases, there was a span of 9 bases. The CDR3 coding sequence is TGCGCCAGCAGCTTGGCCCAGGGCACGAACACCGGGGAGCTGTTTTTT. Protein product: CASSLAQGTNTGELFF. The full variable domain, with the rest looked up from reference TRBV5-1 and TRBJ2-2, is KAGVTQTPRYLIKTRGQQVTLSCSPISGHRSVSWYQQTPGQGLQFLFEYFSETQRNKGNFPGRFSGRQFSNSRSEMNVSTLELGDSALYLCASSLAQGTNTGELFFGEGSRLTVL.

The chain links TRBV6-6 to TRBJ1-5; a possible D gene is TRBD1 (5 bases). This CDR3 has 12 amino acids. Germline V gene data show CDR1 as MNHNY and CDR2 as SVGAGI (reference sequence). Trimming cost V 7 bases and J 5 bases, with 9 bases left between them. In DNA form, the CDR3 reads TGTGCCAGCAACCCGGGGGATCAGCCCCAGCATTTT. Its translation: CASNPGDQPQHF.

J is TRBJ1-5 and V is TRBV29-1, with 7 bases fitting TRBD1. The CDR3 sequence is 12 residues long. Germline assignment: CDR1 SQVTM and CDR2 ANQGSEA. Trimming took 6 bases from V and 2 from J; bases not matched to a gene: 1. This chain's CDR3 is CSVGQGNQPQHF. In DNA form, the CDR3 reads TGCAGCGTCGGACAGGGCAATCAGCCCCAGCATTTT.

The CDR3 nucleotides are TGTGCCAGCATGAGCAGGGTAGGGGTCGGATTCCACACCTTC. This encodes CASMSRVGVGFHTF. This rearrangement joins TRBV27 to TRBJ1-2; perhaps TRBD1 as D (5 bases). Germline lookup yields CDR1 MNHEY and CDR2 SMNVEV (reference sequence). Trimming removed 7 bases from V and 12 bases from J, with 24 bases in between. The CDR3 totals 14 residues.

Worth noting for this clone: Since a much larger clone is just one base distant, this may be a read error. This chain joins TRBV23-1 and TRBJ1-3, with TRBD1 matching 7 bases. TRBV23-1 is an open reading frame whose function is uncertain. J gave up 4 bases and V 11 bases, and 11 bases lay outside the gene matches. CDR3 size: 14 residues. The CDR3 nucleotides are TGCGCCGGCAACAACAGGGGTAGCGGAAACACCATATATTTT. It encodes CAGNNRGSGNTIYF.

DNA for the CDR3: TGCGCCAGCAGCCCGAAGGGGGTAGCGGGGGGACAGTGCTCCTACAATGAGCAGTTCTTC. Its translation is CASSPKGVAGGQCSYNEQFF. The genes are TRBV5-1 and TRBJ2-1; 10 bases are a match to TRBD2. V trimming: 4 bases; J trimming: 0 bases; junction bases outside the gene matches: 16. Germline CDR1 and CDR2: SGHRS and YFSETQ. The length of the CDR3 is 20 residues.